The 2 T cell receptor beta chains below were found in one sample sequenced in a study of vaccination and CD4 T cells after COVID-19. These TCRs are of unknown antigen specificity. Treatment in this sample: roughly 10-day PBMC culture with coronavirus spike peptide pools or control peptides (ViraFEST assay). Sequencing of the DNA from cultured CD4+ T cells was carried out with the Oncomine TCR Beta short-read assay. TCRdb reprocessed the PCR reads with MiXCR, giving one entry per CDR3 protein. The repertoire includes several thousand distinct CDR3 sequences, 50% to 60% of them detected once, and 7.3% sits in the top ten. What was sequenced was CD4+ T cells from blood, cultured in vitro. These receptors all stem from a human donor who had recovered from COVID-19.

The chain employs TRBV6-1 and TRBJ1-5; 10 positions agree with TRBD1. The CDR3 contains 14 residues. The germline V gene has CDR1 MNHNS and CDR2 SASEGT. Germline trimming cut 7 bases from V and 7 bases from J; bases unmatched to any gene: 7. The CDR3 loop reads CASNQDRGGQPQHF. CDR3 in DNA: TGTGCCAGCAACCAGGACAGGGGGGGCCAGCCCCAGCATTTT.

The chain has TRBV6-1 and TRBJ2-1, with 10 bases identical to TRBD1. Germline V CDR1 and CDR2: MNHNS, SASEGT. With 5 bases clipped from V and 2 bases from J, the junction kept 3 bases outside the gene matches. This CDR3 contains 15 residues. CDR3 nucleotide sequence: TGTGCCAGCAGTAGGACAGGGGGTCCCTACAATGAGCAGTTCTTC. Translating it yields CASSRTGGPYNEQFF.